This T cell receptor beta chain was sequenced for a study of CD8 T cells in ankylosing spondylitis. V was clipped by 6 bases and J by 4 bases, with 11 bases between them. This CDR3 comprises 13 residues. Germline V gene lookup returns CDR1 SSHAT and CDR2 FNYEAQ (reference sequence). This clonotype occurred many times. Its antigen is currently unknown. Quantitative 5'-RACE was performed with molecular barcodes, and it yielded the TCR beta libraries. TCRdb recomputed calls from the 5' RACE reads with MiXCR, one row per CDR3 protein. The table lists 250,000 or so distinct CDR3 sequences, 20% to 30% of them singletons. Study-wide points: For ankylosing spondylitis blood, a TCR beta motif of seven to nine highly homologous variants appeared characteristic. Some of these motif variants have turned up before, in reports on reactive arthritis synovial fluid and blood. Matched synovial fluid from ankylosing spondylitis patients was reported to be enriched for disease-linked clones.

The rearrangement joins TRBV7-7 to TRBJ2-3, with D perhaps given as TRBD1 or TRBD2 (6 bases each). Sequenced input: blood, either unsorted or a sorted T cell fraction (not recorded which). This sequence originates from a male donor with ankylosing spondylitis or in good health (not recorded which). Here the CDR3 DNA reads TGTGCCAGCAGTCGAAGGGGGGCAGATACGCAGTATTTT. It is translated as CASSRRGADTQYF.